This T cell receptor (beta chain) originates from a study of regulatory T cells in long-lasting Graves disease. The study's findings and limits: Persistent disease preferred TRBV28, TRBJ1-2 and TRBJ2-5; new disease, TRBV20-1 and TRBJ2-1. Between persistent patients, fewer than 3,500 public clonotypes were shared, exceeding the 966 shared between new patients. Rather than thyroid tissue, only peripheral blood underwent study. Owing to a sample size that was small, accuracy may have been reduced.

Building the TCR beta libraries relied on iRepertoire HTBI primers, and CDR3 regions underwent Arm-PCR. TCRdb independently ran MiXCR on the multiplex PCR reads; one entry per CDR3 protein. The sample records about 400,000 distinct CDR3 sequences, roughly 20% being singletons. This clonotype was seen more than once but under ten times. Its specificity is unknown. Specified time point: persistent/refractory GD, antithyroid drugs over 5 years with positive TRAb. PBMC-extracted RNA yielded the TCR library. The germline V gene has CDR1 SGHRS and CDR2 YFSETQ. This CDR3 has 15 amino acids. Trimming took off 1 base at V and 4 bases at J, with 12 bases between the two ends.

The chain recombines TRBV5-1 with TRBJ2-1, with D perhaps matching TRBD1 or TRBD2 (5 bases each). The receptor was isolated from a female donor with Graves disease. This sample comprised peripheral blood mononuclear cells (PBMCs), obtained when the disease was refractory, from a patient treated with antithyroid drugs. CDR3 DNA sequence: TGCGCCAGCAGCTTGAGTGGTGGGGGTTACAATGAGCAGTTCTTC. Protein: CASSLSGGGYNEQFF.